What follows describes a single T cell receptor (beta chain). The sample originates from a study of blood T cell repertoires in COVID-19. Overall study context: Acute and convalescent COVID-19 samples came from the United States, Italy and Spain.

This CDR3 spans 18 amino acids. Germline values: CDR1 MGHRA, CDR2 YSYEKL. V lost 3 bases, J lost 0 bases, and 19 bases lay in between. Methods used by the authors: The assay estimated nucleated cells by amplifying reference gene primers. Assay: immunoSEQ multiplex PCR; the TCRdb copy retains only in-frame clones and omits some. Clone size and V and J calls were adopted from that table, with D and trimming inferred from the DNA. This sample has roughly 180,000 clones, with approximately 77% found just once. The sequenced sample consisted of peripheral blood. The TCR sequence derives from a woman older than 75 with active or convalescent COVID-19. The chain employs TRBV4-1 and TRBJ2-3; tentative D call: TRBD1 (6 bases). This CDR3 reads CASSQEGGLATSTDTQYF. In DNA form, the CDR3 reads TGCGCCAGCAGCCAGGAAGGGGGTCTTGCGACTAGCACAGATACGCAGTATTTT.